Shown below are 6 T cell receptor beta chains from a single sample sequenced in a study of shared clonotypes between healthy human individuals. Sequencing was performed with immunoSEQ multiplex PCR; in TCRdb, only in-frame clones are kept and a portion is missing. The sample shows about 510,000 clones, 90% to 97% of them seen only once. What was sequenced was naive CD4+ T cells sorted from blood. Sample subset: CD45RA+ positively selected. The receptor source for this set is a woman in her twenties or thirties in good health.

V gene TRBV11-2 combines with J gene TRBJ2-7, with 15 nucleotides matching TRBD2. This CDR3 has 16 amino acids. V shed 5 bases, J shed 6 bases, and the junction held 8 bases outside the gene matches. From germline, CDR1 is SGHAT and CDR2 FQNNGV. The CDR3 coding sequence is TGTGCCAGCAGCATCCTACCGGGACTAGCGGGAGGCGAGCAGTACTTC. Protein product: CASSILPGLAGGEQYF.

The chain employs TRBV6-1 and TRBJ2-4, with D perhaps matching TRBD2 (6 bases). The CDR3 length is 13 residues. V lost 0 bases to trimming and J lost 8 bases, with 8 bases between them. The V gene's germline CDR1 is MNHNS and CDR2 SASEGT. CDR3 sequence (DNA): TGTGCCAGCAGTGAAGCGGGGGGTTACATTCAGTACTTC. Translating gives CASSEAGGYIQYF.

V usage is TRBV18 and J usage is TRBJ1-1; D remains ambiguous. This CDR3 comprises 14 residues. Germline V CDR1 and CDR2: KGHSH, LQKENI. Trimming stripped 3 bases from V and 4 bases from J, with 12 bases between. This chain's CDR3 is CASSPLKGSTEAFF. CDR3 DNA sequence: TGTGCCAGCTCACCCTTGAAAGGAAGCACTGAAGCTTTCTTT.

This chain uses TRBV6-6 with TRBJ1-4; D gene uncertain. Germline CDR1 MNHNY, CDR2 SVGAGI (reference sequence). The CDR3 runs 13 residues. Trimming pared 2 bases from V and 8 bases from J, leaving 9 bases between. CDR3 in DNA: TGTGCCAGCAGTTACACCCAAGGAGAAAAACTGTTTTTT. This translates into CASSYTQGEKLFF.

This rearrangement joins TRBV6-5 to TRBJ2-1, with 7 bases fitting TRBD2. The V segment lost 6 bases and the J segment 9 bases; nucleotides outside the gene matches: 8. Germline lookup yields CDR1 MNHEY and CDR2 SVGAGI. CDR3 length: 13 residues. Here the CDR3 reads CASRGRRESEQFF. As DNA, the CDR3 is TGTGCCAGCAGGGGAAGGCGGGAGAGTGAGCAGTTCTTC.

The rearrangement joins TRBV19 to TRBJ2-5, with 8 bases matching TRBD2. The better agreement between TRBJ2-7 and the DNA end casts doubt on the J call. The CDR3 totals 15 residues. The germline gives CDR1 LNHDA, CDR2 SQIVND (reference sequence). Here the CDR3 reads CASRLTSGSSYEQYF. CDR3 DNA sequence: TGTGCCAGTAGACTAACTAGCGGAAGCTCCTACGAGCAGTACTTC.